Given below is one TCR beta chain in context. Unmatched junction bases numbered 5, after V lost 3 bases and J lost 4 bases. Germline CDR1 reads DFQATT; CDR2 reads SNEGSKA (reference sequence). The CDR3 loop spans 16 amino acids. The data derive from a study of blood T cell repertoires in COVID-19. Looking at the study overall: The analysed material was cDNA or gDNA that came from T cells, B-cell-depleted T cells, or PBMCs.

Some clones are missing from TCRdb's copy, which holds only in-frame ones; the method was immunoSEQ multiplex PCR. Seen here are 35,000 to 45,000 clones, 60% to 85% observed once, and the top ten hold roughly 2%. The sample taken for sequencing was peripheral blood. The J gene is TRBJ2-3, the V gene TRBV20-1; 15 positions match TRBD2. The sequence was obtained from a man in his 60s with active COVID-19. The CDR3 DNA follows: TGCAGTGCTAGTCGGACTAGCGGGAGGGCAGCAGATACGCAGTATTTT. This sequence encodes CSASRTSGRAADTQYF.